A single sample is the source of the 16 T cell receptor beta chains below, sequenced in a study of molecular identifiers for immune sequencing clone quantification. Using its own MiXCR run on the PCR reads, TCRdb lists one record per CDR3 protein. The sample yields 300,000 to 400,000 distinct CDR3 sequences, about a fifth seen once. The sequencing input was naive CD8+ T cells from blood, with Jurkat cell RNA spiked in. Subset denoted: FACS-sorted CD8+CD4-CCR7+CD45RA+ naive T cells. The receptor set was obtained from a human donor in good health. Some libraries in this study had Jurkat cell RNA spiked in.

The chain carries TRBV20-1 and TRBJ2-3; D may be TRBD1 or TRBD2 (5 bases each). V gave up 0 bases and J gave up 1 base, with 20 bases separating them. Germline V gene data show CDR1 as DFQATT and CDR2 as SNEGSKA (reference sequence). The CDR3 sequence is 18 residues long. The CDR3 is CSARDRGGASLGTDTQYF. As DNA, the CDR3 is TGCAGTGCTAGAGATCGTGGGGGTGCTAGTCTAGGCACAGATACGCAGTATTTT.

Regarding this clonotype: One end of the junction does not line up with germline, which may come from a read error. The chain is built from TRBV19 and TRBJ2-1; TRBD1 matches at 11 bases. CDR1 and CDR2 from the germline V gene are LNHDA and SQIVND (reference sequence). This CDR3 has 15 amino acids. The CDR3 DNA sequence: TGTGCCAGCACCGGGACAGGGGGACCCCTTGATGAGCAGTCCTTC. It specifies CASTGTGGPLDEQSF.

This clonotype was picked up many times. The chain joins TRBV12-3 or TRBV12-4 to TRBJ1-1; unclear D gene. This CDR3 is 14 amino acids long. With 3 bases removed from V and 0 bases from J, the gap between germline ends came to 8 bases. The CDR3 protein is CASSFPNMNTEAFF. The CDR3 DNA follows: TGTGCCAGCAGTTTCCCGAATATGAACACTGAAGCTTTCTTT.

The chain carries TRBV10-3 and TRBJ2-7; D possibly corresponds to TRBD2 (6 bases). Germline loops: CDR1 ENHRY, CDR2 SYGVKD. Trimming took off 3 bases at V and 4 bases at J, with 13 bases between the two ends. The CDR3 covers 14 residues. CDR3 sequence reads: CAISETGSPYEQYF. DNA for the CDR3: TGTGCCATCAGTGAAACCGGGAGTCCGTACGAGCAGTACTTC.

This clonotype has a count of ten or more. The chain employs TRBV7-9 and TRBJ2-7, with 11 bases identical to TRBD2. CDR3 length: 15 residues. The V gene's germline CDR1 is SEHNR and CDR2 FQNEAQ (reference sequence). With 6 bases clipped from V and 1 base from J, the junction kept 5 bases outside the gene matches. The CDR3 region is CASSFTSGGSYEQYF. CDR3 nucleotide sequence: TGTGCCAGCAGTTTCACTAGCGGGGGTTCCTACGAGCAGTACTTC. Variable domain in full (rest from reference TRBV7-9 and TRBJ2-7): DTGVSQNPRHKITKRGQNVTFRCDPISEHNRLYWYRQTLGQGPEFLTYFQNEAQLEKSRLLSDRFSAERPKGSFSTLEIQRTEQGDSAMYLCASSFTSGGSYEQYFGPGTRLTVT.

This clonotype was seen repeatedly, ten times or more. The V gene is TRBV11-2, the J gene TRBJ2-3; tentative D call: TRBD2 (5 bases). V lost 7 bases and J lost 0, with 14 bases in between. The length of the CDR3 is 15 residues. Germline V gives CDR1 SGHAT, CDR2 FQNNGV. CDR3 in DNA: TGTGCCAGCACCCAAGCGGTGGCTAGCACAGATACGCAGTATTTT. This sequence encodes CASTQAVASTDTQYF.

This clonotype was seen repeatedly, ten times or more. The final CDR3 position lacks the conserved phenylalanine or tryptophan, pointing to a likely read error. The DNA is omitted, as the CDR3 cannot be located on it reliably, and the CDR3 follows TCRdb's listing. This chain connects TRBV29-1 to TRBJ2-3; the table's D call, TRBD2, has no DNA check behind it. From germline, CDR1 is SQVTM and CDR2 ANQGSEA. The CDR3 has 9 residues if both end residues are counted. The CDR3 here is CSVEGGGFS.

This clonotype was seen only a few times. CDR3 residues: CASSPSHGDGGSYTEAFF. CDR3 coding DNA: TGTGCCAGCAGCCCGAGTCACGGGGACGGAGGATCATACACTGAAGCTTTCTTT. The chain employs TRBV3-1 and TRBJ1-1, with D possibly matching TRBD1 (5 bases). CDR3 length: 18 amino acids. V gave up 4 bases and J gave up 3 bases, with 24 bases separating them. CDR1 is LGHDT and CDR2 is YNNKEL in the germline V gene (reference sequence).

This clonotype was counted at least ten times. The CDR3 is CASSLGGYYEQYF. The DNA for the CDR3 is TGTGCCAGCAGCTTAGGGGGATACTACGAGCAGTACTTC. The chain employs TRBV7-9 and TRBJ2-7; D unresolved. The germline V gene encodes CDR1 SEHNR and CDR2 FQNEAQ (reference sequence). CDR3 length: 13 amino acids. V lost 1 base and J 3 bases, leaving 7 bases between the germline ends.

In its sample, this clonotype was seen many times. This chain links TRBV12-5 with TRBJ2-2; D is perhaps TRBD2 (6 bases). Germline values: CDR1 LGHNT, CDR2 FRNRAP. This CDR3 has 14 residues. V was pared by 6 bases and J by 1 base, with 9 bases between. CDR3 coding DNA: TGTGCTAGTGGCCGCGGGGAGAACACCGGGGAGCTGTTTTTT. It codes for CASGRGENTGELFF.

Only a few counts were recorded for this clonotype. This chain uses TRBV27 with TRBJ2-1, with D perhaps TRBD1 (6 bases). This CDR3 spans 16 amino acids. V gave up 5 bases and J gave up 4 bases, with 18 bases separating them. Germline V gives CDR1 MNHEY, CDR2 SMNVEV (reference sequence). CDR3 nucleotide sequence: TGTGCCAGCAGTCCGCAGAGTGGACAGCTATACAATGAGCAGTTCTTC. It encodes CASSPQSGQLYNEQFF.

The V call is TRBV3-1, the J call TRBJ2-1; D is perhaps TRBD1 or TRBD2 (7 bases each). The CDR3 consists of 12 residues. Germline V lookup: CDR1 LGHDT, CDR2 YNNKEL (reference sequence). With 4 bases removed from V and 9 bases from J, the gap between germline ends came to 10 bases. CDR3 DNA: TGTGCCAGCAGCCCCAGGGGGGGTGAGCAGTTCTTC. It codes for CASSPRGGEQFF.

This clonotype was found many times. The V and J genes are TRBV7-9 and TRBJ2-3; TRBD1 matches 9 bases. Looked up from germline, CDR1 is SEHNR and CDR2 is FQNEAQ (reference sequence). This CDR3 contains 16 residues. Unmatched junction bases numbered 9, after V lost 5 bases and J lost 3 bases. Here the CDR3 reads CASSIVGQGITDTQYF. The CDR3 region has the DNA TGTGCCAGCAGCATTGTTGGACAGGGGATTACAGATACGCAGTATTTT.

At least ten counts were recorded for this clonotype. The chain recombines TRBV7-2 with TRBJ1-4; TRBD1 aligns across 8 bases. Per germline, CDR1 SGHTA and CDR2 FQGNSA. Germline trimming cut 4 bases from V and 7 bases from J; bases unmatched to any gene: 11. There are 16 residues in the CDR3. CDR3 sequence: CASSSTTGATGEKLFF. The CDR3 nucleotides read TGTGCCAGCAGCTCCACGACAGGGGCCACGGGTGAAAAACTGTTTTTT.

Of note for this clonotype: The junction departs from germline at one end; a sequencing error may be responsible. The chain recombines TRBV4-3 with TRBJ2-7, with TRBD1 matching over 10 bases. Per germline, CDR1 LGHNA and CDR2 YSLEER. The CDR3 totals 15 residues. The CDR3 DNA sequence: TGCGCCAGCAGCCAGGGGACAGGGGTTTCCTACGGGCAGTACTTC. Translated, it gives CASSQGTGVSYGQYF.

This clonotype has a handful of counts. The gene calls are TRBV28 and TRBJ1-2; D perhaps matches TRBD1 (6 bases). The V gene's germline CDR1 is MDHEN and CDR2 SYDVKM. The CDR3 loop spans 13 amino acids. Deletions cut 3 bases from V and 10 bases from J, with 15 bases between. CDR3 in amino acids: CASSFQGNYDYTF. Here the CDR3 DNA reads TGTGCCAGCAGTTTTCAGGGGAACTACGACTACACCTTC.